This T cell receptor (beta chain) was observed in a study of shared clonotypes between healthy human individuals (dated by TCRdb to 2019 to 2021). About the study as a whole: A few men and a couple of women, aged 18 to 49 years, made up the cohort. For each donor, three plates each were used for CD4 naive and CD4 memory, two plates were used for CD8 naive, and one plate was used for CD8 memory. The study deeply sequenced blood TCR repertoires of about 5 healthy adults to estimate repertoire size and the extent of clonotype sharing between individuals. To increase sequencing depth and limit assay-specific biases, TCR repertoire library preparation and sequencing were carried out by different laboratories using diverse techniques. Each donor's leukapheresis produced roughly between roughly 0.85 and 9.5 billion PBMCs. Study-level results and caveats: Approximately 5% of naive CD4, roughly 3.6% of naive CD8, approximately 2% of memory CD4, and less than 0.45% of memory CD8 clonotypes were shared across four donors. Even with the large sequencing depth, rarefaction of the sorted-subset datasets indicated that sequencing was incomplete. Sampling was restricted to blood, and TCR repertoires in tissues likely differ from the TCR repertoires found in blood. Compared with non-shared clonotypes, the clonotypes found in all four sorted-subset donors had higher generation probabilities. Pairwise subsampling led to the expectation that sequencing depth would affect the degree of clonotype sharing among donors. Estimated clonotype richness was generally larger for naive than for memory subsets. Because the study included a small number of donors, the genetic and exposure-history diversity represented was limited.

Using the deep immunoSEQ assay, TCR CDR3 regions were amplified from genomic DNA by multiplex PCR. Extracted genomic DNA from each cell subset was distributed evenly across all wells of several immunoSEQ 96-well plates, and each plate was treated as a replicate. For sorted subsets, 200 to 250 ng of genomic DNA, equivalent to tens of thousands of T cell genomes, went into each replicate PCR. The purified libraries were quantified using a Qubit 3.0 fluorometer, sized with a Bioanalyzer 2100, and then quantified again using the KAPA Library Quantification kit. Every immunoSEQ 96-well plate was sequenced on a dedicated single-read 150-cycle Illumina NextSeq 550 flow cell. Under the source paper's analysis protocol: Because the immunoSEQ output included only junctional sequences and no quality scores, the filtering could not be the same as the filtering used for full-length reads. Sequences were annotated with PyIR, a Python wrapper for IgBLAST v1.9, and V/J genes and CDR3 were assigned using IMGT germline references. Reads were removed for weak V/J assignments (E-value above 1e-6), missing CDR3, stop codons, out-of-frame junctions, or ambiguous translated residues. V3J clonotypes were defined as sequences sharing the same inferred V gene, J gene, and CDR3 amino acid sequence. Percentage overlap between repertoires was computed as shared unique clonotypes divided by the size of the smaller repertoire. Three approaches were used to assess repertoire richness: RTK rarefaction, the Chao1 estimator, and Recon v2.1 estimates of unobserved clonotypes. OLGA was used to compute generation probabilities for all TCRbeta clonotypes that the gDNA method yielded from a handful of donors. The table comes from immuneACCESS by way of TCRdb, which keeps in-frame sequences with V and J called. Part of the clones is missing from these tables; in studies checked, under half for an unresolved V gene and the rest for unknown reasons. V and J calls and clone size are given by that table; D and trimming were obtained from the DNA. The table for this sample lists about 2 million clones; about 95% of them were counted only once. 1% to 1.3% of the sample is held by the ten biggest clonotypes.

Spanning cysteine to phenylalanine, the CDR3 consists of 16 amino acids. Kept here is only the CDR3 DNA, which spans 48 bases and is read in frame from base 1. The junction carries 19 bases between V and J, which are trimmed by 2 bases and 5 bases respectively. Via the germline V gene (reference sequence), CDR1 is SGHNT and CDR2 YYREEE. For the CD8 naive samples, CD45RO-negative cells were positively selected for CCR7, yielding a CD45RA+CCR7+ population from which TemRA cells were excluded. The donors were healthy, HIV-negative adults who had no recently reported acute infections or vaccinations. Every donor was a Caucasian adult living in Nashville, Tennessee, USA. After blood collection by leukapheresis, PBMCs were isolated using Ficoll-Histopaque density gradient centrifugation and then cryopreserved in the vapor phase of liquid nitrogen. Analytical flow cytometry was used to check the purity and quantity of every magnetically sorted T cell population. Genomic DNA was isolated from each sorted fraction and quantified by UV absorbance on a Nanodrop 2000c.

Worth noting for this clone: This receptor's antigen is unknown. No quality values exist for individual bases; no much larger clone is one base distant.

Sequencing was carried out using naive CD8+ T cells sorted from blood. Interpreted using the paper, the cell subset or site label stands for: CD45RA+CCR7+. The V gene is TRBV5-4 and the J gene is TRBJ2-5, and perhaps TRBD1 as D gene, on 5 matching bases. This TCR was recovered from a man younger than 30 in good health. The CDR3 protein: CASSFRQGLLVETQYF. The DNA is as follows: TGTGCCAGCAGCTTCCGGCAGGGTCTTTTAGTGGAGACCCAGTACTTC.